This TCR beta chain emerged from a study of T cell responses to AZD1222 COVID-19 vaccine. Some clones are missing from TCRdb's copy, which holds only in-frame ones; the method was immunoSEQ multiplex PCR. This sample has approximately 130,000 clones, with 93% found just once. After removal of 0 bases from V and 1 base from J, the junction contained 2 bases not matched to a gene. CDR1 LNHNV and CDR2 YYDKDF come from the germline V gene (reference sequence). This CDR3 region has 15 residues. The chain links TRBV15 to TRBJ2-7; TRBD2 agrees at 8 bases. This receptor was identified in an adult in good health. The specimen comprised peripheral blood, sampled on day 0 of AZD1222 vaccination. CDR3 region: CATSREGGGSYEQYF. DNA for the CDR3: TGTGCCACCAGCAGAGAAGGCGGGGGGTCCTACGAGCAGTACTTC.